Sequencing of this T cell receptor beta chain was carried out in a study of blood T cell repertoires in COVID-19. Study-wide background: T cells, B-cell-depleted T cells, or PBMCs provided the cDNA or gDNA that served as material.

V lost 4 bases, J lost 4 bases, and 9 bases stayed unmatched. CDR1 SGHTA and CDR2 FQGNSA come from the germline V gene. The CDR3 spans 17 residues. Using immunoSEQ multiplex PCR, the repertoire was profiled, and TCRdb retains in-frame clones only, with some absent. The data contain 65,000 to 95,000 clones, approximately 89% of them seen just once; the ten biggest clones take up 2% to 3%. Material: peripheral blood. The receptor was derived from a man aged 45-65 years with COVID-19, enrolled during active disease. The chain links TRBV7-2 to TRBJ2-5; 13 bases fit TRBD2. The CDR3 coding sequence is TGTGCCAGCAGCTCACTAGCGGGAGGGCCAACGGGAGAGACCCAGTACTTC. Its translation: CASSSLAGGPTGETQYF.